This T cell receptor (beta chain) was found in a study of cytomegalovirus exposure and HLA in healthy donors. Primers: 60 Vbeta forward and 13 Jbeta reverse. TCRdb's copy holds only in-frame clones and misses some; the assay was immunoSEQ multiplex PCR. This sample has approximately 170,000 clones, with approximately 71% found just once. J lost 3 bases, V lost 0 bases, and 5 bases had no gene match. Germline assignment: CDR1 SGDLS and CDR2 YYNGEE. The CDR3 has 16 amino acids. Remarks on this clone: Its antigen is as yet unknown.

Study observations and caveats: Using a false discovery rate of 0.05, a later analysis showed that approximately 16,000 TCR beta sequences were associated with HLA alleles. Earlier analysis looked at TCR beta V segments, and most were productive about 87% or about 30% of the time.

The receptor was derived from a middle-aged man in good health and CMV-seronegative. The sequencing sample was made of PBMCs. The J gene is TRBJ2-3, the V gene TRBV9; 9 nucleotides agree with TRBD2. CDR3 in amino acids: CASSVGVAGETDTQYF. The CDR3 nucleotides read TGTGCCAGCAGCGTAGGGGTAGCGGGGGAAACAGATACGCAGTATTTT. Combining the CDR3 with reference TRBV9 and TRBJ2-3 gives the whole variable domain DSGVTQTPKHLITATGQRVTLRCSPRSGDLSVYWYQQSLDQGLQFLIQYYNGEERAKGNILERFSAQQFPDLHSELNLSSLELGDSALYFCASSVGVAGETDTQYFGPGTRLTVL.